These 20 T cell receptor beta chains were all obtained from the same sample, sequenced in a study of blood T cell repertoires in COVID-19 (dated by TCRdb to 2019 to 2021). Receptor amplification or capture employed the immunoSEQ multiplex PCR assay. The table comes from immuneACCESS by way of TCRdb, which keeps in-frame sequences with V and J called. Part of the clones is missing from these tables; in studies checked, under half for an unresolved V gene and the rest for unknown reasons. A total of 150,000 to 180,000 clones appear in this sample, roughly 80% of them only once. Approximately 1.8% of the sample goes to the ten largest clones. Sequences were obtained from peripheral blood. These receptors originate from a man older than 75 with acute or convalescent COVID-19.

The CDR3 is CASSQAGGQETQYF. Written as DNA, the CDR3 is TGCGCCAGCAGCCAGGCAGGGGGGCAAGAGACCCAGTACTTC. The chain joins TRBV4-1 to TRBJ2-5; D is perhaps TRBD1 (7 bases). V was cut by 3 bases and J by 2 bases, with 10 bases left in between. The length of the CDR3 is 14 residues. The germline V gene encodes CDR1 MGHRA and CDR2 YSYEKL.

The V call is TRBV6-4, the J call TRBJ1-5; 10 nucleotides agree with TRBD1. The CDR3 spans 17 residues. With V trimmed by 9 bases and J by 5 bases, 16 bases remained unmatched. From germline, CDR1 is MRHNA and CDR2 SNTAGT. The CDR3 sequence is CARNASRTGGVHQPQHF. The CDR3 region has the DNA TGTGCCAGAAACGCGAGCCGGACAGGGGGTGTTCATCAGCCCCAGCATTTT.

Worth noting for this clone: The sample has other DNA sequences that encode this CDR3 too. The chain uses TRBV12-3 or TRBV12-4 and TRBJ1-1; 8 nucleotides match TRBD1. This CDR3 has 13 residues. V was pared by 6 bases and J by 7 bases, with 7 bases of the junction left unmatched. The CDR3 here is CASSPQGAGEAFF. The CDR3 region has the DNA TGTGCCAGCAGCCCCCAGGGGGCAGGTGAAGCTTTCTTT.

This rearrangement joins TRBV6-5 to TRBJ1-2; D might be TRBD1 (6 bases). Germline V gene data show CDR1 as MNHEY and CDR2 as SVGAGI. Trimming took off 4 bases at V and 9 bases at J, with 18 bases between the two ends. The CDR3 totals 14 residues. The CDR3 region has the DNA TGTGCCAGCAGTTCGTACAGGGACCCCTTGAGCTACACCTTC. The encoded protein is CASSSYRDPLSYTF.

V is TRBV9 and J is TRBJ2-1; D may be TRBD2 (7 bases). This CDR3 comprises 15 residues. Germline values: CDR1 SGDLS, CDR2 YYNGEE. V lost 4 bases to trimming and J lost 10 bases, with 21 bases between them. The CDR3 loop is CASSPTQQQGGEQFF. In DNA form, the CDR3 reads TGTGCCAGCAGCCCGACACAGCAACAGGGAGGGGAGCAGTTCTTC.

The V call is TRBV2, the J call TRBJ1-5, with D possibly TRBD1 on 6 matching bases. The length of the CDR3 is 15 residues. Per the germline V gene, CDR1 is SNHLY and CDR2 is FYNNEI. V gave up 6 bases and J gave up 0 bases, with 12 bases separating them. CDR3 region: CASRPGQTSNQPQHF. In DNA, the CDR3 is TGTGCCAGCAGACCCGGACAGACTAGCAATCAGCCCCAGCATTTT.

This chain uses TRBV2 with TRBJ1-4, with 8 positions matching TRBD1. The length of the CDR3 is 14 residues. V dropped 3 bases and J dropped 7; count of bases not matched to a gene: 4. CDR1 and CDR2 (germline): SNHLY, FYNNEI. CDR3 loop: CASSENRGGEKLFF. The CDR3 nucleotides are TGTGCCAGCAGTGAGAACAGGGGGGGTGAAAAACTGTTTTTT.

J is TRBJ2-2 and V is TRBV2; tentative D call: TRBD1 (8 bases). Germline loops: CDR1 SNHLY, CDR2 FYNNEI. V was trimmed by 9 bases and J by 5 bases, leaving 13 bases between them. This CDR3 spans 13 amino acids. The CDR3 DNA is TGTGCCAGTGACAGGGGAGGGACCGGGGAGCTGTTTTTT. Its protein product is CASDRGGTGELFF.

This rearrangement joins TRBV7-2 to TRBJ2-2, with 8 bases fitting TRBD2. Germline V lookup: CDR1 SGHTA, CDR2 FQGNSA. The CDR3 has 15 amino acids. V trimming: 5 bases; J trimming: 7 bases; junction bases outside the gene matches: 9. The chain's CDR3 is CASSPVGGGHGELFF. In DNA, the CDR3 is TGTGCCAGCAGCCCGGTCGGGGGGGGTCACGGGGAGCTGTTTTTT.

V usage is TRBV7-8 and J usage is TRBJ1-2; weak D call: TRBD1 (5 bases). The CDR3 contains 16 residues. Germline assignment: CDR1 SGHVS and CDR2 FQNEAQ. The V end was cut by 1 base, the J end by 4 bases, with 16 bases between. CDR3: CASSLVTPDGGYGYTF. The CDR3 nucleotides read TGTGCCAGCAGCTTAGTTACCCCAGACGGGGGCTATGGCTACACCTTC.

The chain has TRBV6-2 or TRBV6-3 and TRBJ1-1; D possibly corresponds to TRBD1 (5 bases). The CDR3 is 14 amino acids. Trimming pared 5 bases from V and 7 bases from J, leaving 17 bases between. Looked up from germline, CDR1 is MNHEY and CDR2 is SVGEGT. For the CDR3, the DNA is TGTGCCAGCAGTACCCTGGGGGGACGGAATGAAGCTTTCTTT. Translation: CASSTLGGRNEAFF.

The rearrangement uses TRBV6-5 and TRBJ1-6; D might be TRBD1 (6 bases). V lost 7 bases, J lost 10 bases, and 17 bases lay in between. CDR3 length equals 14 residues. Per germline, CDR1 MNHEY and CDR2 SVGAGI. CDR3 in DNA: TGTGCCAGCAAAAAGGACAGTGGGATGTCACCCCTCCACTTT. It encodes CASKKDSGMSPLHF.

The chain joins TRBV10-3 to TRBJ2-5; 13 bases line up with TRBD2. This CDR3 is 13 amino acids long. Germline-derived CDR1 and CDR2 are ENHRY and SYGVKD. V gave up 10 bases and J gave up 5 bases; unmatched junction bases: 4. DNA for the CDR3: TGTGCCACCTTACTAGCGGGGGGGGAGACCCAGTACTTC. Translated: CATLLAGGETQYF.

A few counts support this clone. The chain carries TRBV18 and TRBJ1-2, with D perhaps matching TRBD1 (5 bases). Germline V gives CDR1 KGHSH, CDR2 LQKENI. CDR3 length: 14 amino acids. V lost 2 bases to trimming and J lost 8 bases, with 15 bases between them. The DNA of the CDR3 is TGTGCCAGCTCACCAGCCGTCGGGGCGGGAGGCTACACCTTC. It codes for CASSPAVGAGGYTF.

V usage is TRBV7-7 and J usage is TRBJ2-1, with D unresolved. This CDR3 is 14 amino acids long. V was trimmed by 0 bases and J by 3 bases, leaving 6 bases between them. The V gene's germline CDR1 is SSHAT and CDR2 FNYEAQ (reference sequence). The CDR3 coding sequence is TGTGCCAGCAGCTTAGCGCAGGACTACAATGAGCAGTTCTTC. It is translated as CASSLAQDYNEQFF.

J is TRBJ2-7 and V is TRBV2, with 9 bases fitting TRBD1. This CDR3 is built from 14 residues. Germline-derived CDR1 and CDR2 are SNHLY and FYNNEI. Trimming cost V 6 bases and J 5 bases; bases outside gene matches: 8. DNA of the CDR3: TGTGCCAGCAGGGCGACAGGGGGTGCGGACGAGCAGTACTTC. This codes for CASRATGGADEQYF.

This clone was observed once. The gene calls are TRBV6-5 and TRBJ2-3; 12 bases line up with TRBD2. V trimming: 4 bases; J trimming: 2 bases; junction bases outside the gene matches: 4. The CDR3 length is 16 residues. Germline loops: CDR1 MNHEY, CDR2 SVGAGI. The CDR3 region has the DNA TGTGCCAGCAGTTCTAGGACTAGCGGGGACACAGATACGCAGTATTTT. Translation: CASSSRTSGDTDTQYF.

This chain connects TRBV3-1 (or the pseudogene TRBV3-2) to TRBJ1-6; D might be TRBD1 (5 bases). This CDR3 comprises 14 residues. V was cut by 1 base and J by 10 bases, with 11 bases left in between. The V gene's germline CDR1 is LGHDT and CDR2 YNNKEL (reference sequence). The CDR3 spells CASSQVGVNSPLHF. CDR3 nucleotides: TGTGCCAGCAGCCAAGTAGGGGTTAACTCACCCCTCCACTTT.

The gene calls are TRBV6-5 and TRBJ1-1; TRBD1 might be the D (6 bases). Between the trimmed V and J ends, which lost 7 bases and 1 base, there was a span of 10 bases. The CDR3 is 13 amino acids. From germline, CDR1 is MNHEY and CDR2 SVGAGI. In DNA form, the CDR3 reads TGTGCCAGCACCTCGACAGGGAACACTGAAGCTTTCTTT. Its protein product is CASTSTGNTEAFF.

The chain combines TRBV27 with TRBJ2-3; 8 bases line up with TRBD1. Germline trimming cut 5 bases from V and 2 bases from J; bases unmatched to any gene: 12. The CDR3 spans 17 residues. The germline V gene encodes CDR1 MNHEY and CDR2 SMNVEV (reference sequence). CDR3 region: CASSVRRRTGNTDTQYF. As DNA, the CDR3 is TGTGCCAGCAGTGTACGAAGGCGGACAGGGAACACAGATACGCAGTATTTT.